The source of this T cell receptor beta chain is a study of Ad26.COV2.S vaccination and SARS-CoV-2 variants. Per the germline V gene, CDR1 is KGHSH and CDR2 is LQKENI. The CDR3 runs 15 residues. V shed 3 bases and J 1 base; nucleotides not matched to a gene: 3. The treatment was: some 20 received Ad26.COV2.S at low or high dose, single or two shots; 5 received placebo; per-sample allocation not given. Sampling occurred on day 63 after the first vaccine or placebo injection. The vaccine antigen was prefusion-stabilized Wuhan SARS-CoV-2 spike. This table comes from immunoSEQ multiplex PCR, and its TCRdb copy is limited to in-frame clones, with some not included. The sample yields approximately 450,000 clones, over 75% seen once.

The chain is built from TRBV18 and TRBJ2-3; 8 positions agree with TRBD2. The origin of this receptor is a person aged 18-65 years who received the Ad26.COV2.S COVID-19 vaccine or a placebo. The specimen was peripheral blood, collected in a trial of Ad26.COV2.S vaccine versus placebo. The CDR3 DNA reads TGTGCCAGCTCACCCAAAGCGGGAGGCACAGATACGCAGTATTTT. Translating it yields CASSPKAGGTDTQYF.